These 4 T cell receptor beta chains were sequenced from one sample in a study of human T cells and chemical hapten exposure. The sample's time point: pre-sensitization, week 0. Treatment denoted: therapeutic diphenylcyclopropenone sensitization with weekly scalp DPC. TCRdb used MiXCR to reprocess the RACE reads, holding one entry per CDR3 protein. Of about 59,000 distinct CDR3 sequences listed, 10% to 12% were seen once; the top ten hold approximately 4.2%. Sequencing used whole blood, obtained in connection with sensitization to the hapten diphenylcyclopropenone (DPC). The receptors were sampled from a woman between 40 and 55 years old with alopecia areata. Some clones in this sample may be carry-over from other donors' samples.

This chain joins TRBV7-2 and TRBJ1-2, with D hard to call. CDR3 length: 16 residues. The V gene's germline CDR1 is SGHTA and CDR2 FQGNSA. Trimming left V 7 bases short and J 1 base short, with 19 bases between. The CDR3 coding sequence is TGTGCCAGCACCCTCGGGCCACCCCCCCATAACTATGGCTACACCTTC. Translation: CASTLGPPPHNYGYTF. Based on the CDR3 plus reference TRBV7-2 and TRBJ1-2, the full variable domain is GAGVSQSPSNKVTEKGKDVELRCDPISGHTALYWYRQSLGQGLEFLIYFQGNSAPDKSGLPSDRFSAERTGGSVSTLTIQRTQQEDSAVYLCASTLGPPPHNYGYTFGSGTRLTVV.

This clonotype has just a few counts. The CDR3 bases are TGTGCCAGCAGCTCCGGGGCAGGGGGCTGGGAGCTCCACTTT. Translated: CASSSGAGGWELHF. The chain combines TRBV6-5 with TRBJ1-6, with 8 nucleotides matching TRBD1. CDR3 length: 14 amino acids. Germline lookup yields CDR1 MNHEY and CDR2 SVGAGI. V dropped 6 bases and J dropped 16; count of bases not matched to a gene: 14.

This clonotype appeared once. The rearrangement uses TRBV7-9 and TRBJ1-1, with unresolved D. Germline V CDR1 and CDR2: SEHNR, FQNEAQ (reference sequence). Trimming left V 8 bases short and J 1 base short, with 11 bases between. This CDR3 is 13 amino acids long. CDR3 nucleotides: TGTGCCAGCGGCCAGGCCCCGAACACTGAAGCTTTCTTT. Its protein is CASGQAPNTEAFF.

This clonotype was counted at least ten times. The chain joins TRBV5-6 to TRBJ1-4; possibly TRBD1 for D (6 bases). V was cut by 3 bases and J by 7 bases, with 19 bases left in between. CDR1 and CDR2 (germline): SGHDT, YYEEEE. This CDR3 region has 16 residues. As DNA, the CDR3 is TGTGCCAGCAGCTCCGAACTCCAGGGGATAAGTGAAAAACTGTTTTTT. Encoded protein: CASSSELQGISEKLFF.